This T cell receptor (beta chain) was sequenced in a study of blood T cell repertoires in COVID-19. Generated by immunoSEQ multiplex PCR, the TCRdb table keeps only in-frame clones and is missing some. The sample shows more than 95,000 clones, roughly 90% of them seen only once. The CDR3 runs 16 residues. The trim removed 5 bases at V and 5 bases at J, leaving 10 bases unmatched. From germline, CDR1 is SEHNR and CDR2 FQNEAQ (reference sequence). The sequencing input was peripheral blood. This sequence joins TRBV7-9 and TRBJ2-5; 11 nucleotides align to TRBD2. The sequence derives from a middle-aged man with acute or convalescent COVID-19. The CDR3 DNA reads TGTGCCAGCAGCCTTATACTAGCGGGAGAGATGGAGACCCAGTACTTC. It codes for CASSLILAGEMETQYF.